This is a list of T cell receptor beta chains from one sample in a study of shared clonotypes between healthy human individuals. Assay used: immunoSEQ multiplex PCR; TCRdb lists only in-frame clones, some missing. Of some 2.1 million clones in the sample, approximately 94% are singletons; the top ten hold more than 0.95%. Sequencing was performed on naive CD8+ T cells sorted from blood. The receptors derive from a man between 18 and 29 years old in good health. Both conserved end residues are part of each CDR3. The order of the fields is clone size, J gene, V gene, D gene, CDR3 DNA, CDR3 protein. A D gene is named only where the DNA matches it firmly. Where a row states a size, it is once, few, many or the class of an expanded clone; other rows omit it.

NA,TRBJ2-5,TRBV13,NA,TGTGCCAGCAGCTTATTCGAGACCCAGTACTTC,CASSLFETQYF
NA,TRBJ2-7,TRBV28,NA,TGTGCCAGCAGTTTAATCCCCGGGCCCCTCTCCTACGAGCAGTACTTC,CASSLIPGPLSYEQYF
NA,TRBJ2-2,TRBV30,NA,TGTGCCTGGAGTGCAGTGGGGGAGCTGTTTTTT,CAWSAVGELFF
NA,TRBJ2-2,TRBV7-9,NA,TGTGCCAGCAGCCCGATGGGGGGTTCGAACACCGGGGAGCTGTTTTTT,CASSPMGGSNTGELFF
NA,TRBJ2-7,TRBV28,NA,TGTGCCAGCAGTCATGCCGGGACTCAGACCTACGAGCAGTACTTC,CASSHAGTQTYEQYF
NA,TRBJ2-1,TRBV11-2,TRBD2,TGTGCCAGCAGCTTAGTAGCGGGACTAGCAAATAATGAGCAGTTCTTC,CASSLVAGLANNEQFF
NA,TRBJ2-7,TRBV28,NA,TGTGCCACCAACCTAGGCGTTGCCTACGAGCAGTACTTC,CATNLGVAYEQYF
NA,TRBJ2-5,TRBV27,NA,TGTGCCAGCAGCCCGACCCAGGGAGGACTATTAGAGACCCAGTACTTC,CASSPTQGGLLETQYF
NA,TRBJ1-5,TRBV6-1,NA,TGTGCCAGCAGTGAAAGTCCGCGGACAATCGCCTACAATCAGCCCCAGCATTTT,CASSESPRTIAYNQPQHF
NA,TRBJ2-7,TRBV5-8,TRBD2,TGTGCCAGCAGCTCGGGGGGGTCCTACGAGCAGTACTTC,CASSSGGSYEQYF
once,TRBJ2-1,TRBV5-1,NA,TGCGCCAGCAGCTTGGTAGATCCTAATGAGCAGTTCTTC,CASSLVDPNEQFF
NA,TRBJ2-2,TRBV27,NA,TGTGCCAGCAGTTTGGTGAAGTCCACCGGGGAGCTGTTTTTT,CASSLVKSTGELFF
NA,TRBJ1-2,TRBV28,TRBD1,TGTGCCAGCAGTAGACGACAGGGTACTTCGTATGGCTACACCTTC,CASSRRQGTSYGYTF
NA,TRBJ2-7,TRBV7-9,NA,TGTGCCAGCAGCTTAGTCGGCGTCCCCTACGAGCAGTACTTC,CASSLVGVPYEQYF
NA,TRBJ1-2,TRBV4-1,TRBD1,TGCGCCAGCAGCCTCCGGGGACAGGGGTCGGACTATGGCTACACCTTC,CASSLRGQGSDYGYTF
NA,TRBJ2-2,TRBV2,NA,TGTGCCAGCACGATGAGGCAGGGCACCGGGGAGCTGTTTTTT,CASTMRQGTGELFF
few,TRBJ1-4,TRBV6-5,NA,TGTGCCAGCAGTTACGAGTGGAGAACTAATGAAAAACTGTTTTTT,CASSYEWRTNEKLFF
NA,TRBJ1-2,TRBV28,NA,TGTGCCAGCAGTTCACGGCATTTGGGGTACTATGGCTACACCTTC,CASSSRHLGYYGYTF
NA,TRBJ2-7,TRBV6-6,NA,TGTGCCAGCAGCGTCCCCCGCGGCGAGCAGTACTTC,CASSVPRGEQYF
once,TRBJ2-7,TRBV9,TRBD2,TGTGCCAGCAGCCTATGGGCTAGCGGGGACTACGAGCAGTACTTC,CASSLWASGDYEQYF
NA,TRBJ1-1,TRBV7-9,TRBD1,TGTGCCAGCAGCGAAACGACAGGGGTTAACACTGAAGCTTTCTTT,CASSETTGVNTEAFF
NA,TRBJ2-1,TRBV2,NA,TGTGCCAGAAATACAGGGACGGCACGCAATGAGCAGTTCTTC,CARNTGTARNEQFF
once,TRBJ2-1,TRBV2,NA,TGTGCTAGTGGGTGGGTATACAATGAGCAGTTCTTC,CASGWVYNEQFF
NA,TRBJ1-2,TRBV11-2,NA,TGTGCCAGCAGCTTAGTGGAAGCTACTAACTATGGCTACACCTTC,CASSLVEATNYGYTF
once,TRBJ2-5,TRBV4-1,NA,TGCGCCAGCAGCCAAGATCCAGGTTCGCGGGAGACCCAGTACTTC,CASSQDPGSRETQYF
NA,TRBJ1-1,TRBV7-9,NA,TGTGCCAGCAGCTTAAGCCACTCTAAAGGTACAGCTTTCTTT,CASSLSHSKGTAFF
NA,TRBJ2-7,TRBV6-5,NA,TGTGCCAGCAGTTACGGAACGACCTACGAGCAGTACTTC,CASSYGTTYEQYF
NA,TRBJ2-1,TRBV6-1,NA,TGTGCCAGCAGTGAAGCGGTCGGGGGCTATGAGCAGTTCTTC,CASSEAVGGYEQFF
NA,TRBJ2-1,TRBV29-1,TRBD2,TGCAGCGTGACCATTAGCGGGGGCCCGGTAAGCTCCTACAATGAGCAGTTCTTC,CSVTISGGPVSSYNEQFF
few,TRBJ2-7,TRBV11-2,TRBD2,TGTGCCAGCAGCTTAGGGACTAGCGGTTACTACGAGCAGTACTTC,CASSLGTSGYYEQYF
NA,TRBJ1-2,TRBV7-9,TRBD1,TGTGCCAGCAGCCCGACGGGACAGGGCGTCGATGGCTACACCTTC,CASSPTGQGVDGYTF
NA,TRBJ2-1,TRBV7-2,NA,TGTGCCAGCACCCAACGGGGTGGCTCCTACAATGAGCAGTTCTTC,CASTQRGGSYNEQFF
NA,TRBJ2-5,TRBV6-6,TRBD1,TGTGCCAGCAGTTTCCTAGGGACAGGGGGACGGGAGACCCAGTACTTC,CASSFLGTGGRETQYF
NA,TRBJ2-3,TRBV6-5,NA,TGTGCCAGCAGTTACTCGGGCCCCCAGGGCCCAGATACGCAGTATTTT,CASSYSGPQGPDTQYF
once,TRBJ2-1,TRBV2,NA,TGTGCCAGCAGTGAAGTGGGTTCTTACAATGAGCAGTTCTTC,CASSEVGSYNEQFF
NA,TRBJ1-4,TRBV2,TRBD1,TGTGCCAGCAGTACGGGACAGGGAGTAGGAACTAATGAAAAACTGTTTTTT,CASSTGQGVGTNEKLFF
NA,TRBJ2-5,TRBV5-8,TRBD2,TGTGCCAGCAGCTTGAGTCTAGCGGTAGGAGAGACCCAGTACTTC,CASSLSLAVGETQYF
NA,TRBJ2-7,TRBV6-6,NA,TGTGCCAGCAGTTACTCCCGGGACTTCGACGAGCAGTACTTC,CASSYSRDFDEQYF
NA,TRBJ2-3,TRBV11-2,NA,TGTGCCAGCAGCTTAGAGCTGCCAGGGACAGATACGCAGTATTTT,CASSLELPGTDTQYF
NA,TRBJ2-3,TRBV14,NA,TGTGCCAGCAGAGGGGACTTGACAGATACGCAGTATTTT,CASRGDLTDTQYF
NA,TRBJ2-7,TRBV6-5,NA,TGTGCCAGCAGTTACGCTGAGGAGGCCTACGAGCAGTACTTC,CASSYAEEAYEQYF
NA,TRBJ2-7,TRBV7-2,NA,TGTGCCAGCAGCTTTACTAGCTCCTACGAGCAGTACTTC,CASSFTSSYEQYF
NA,TRBJ2-7,TRBV4-1,NA,TGCGCCAGCAGCCAAGATACCAGCGGTGCCACCTTTTATTACGAGCAGTACTTC,CASSQDTSGATFYYEQYF
NA,TRBJ2-7,TRBV5-5,TRBD1,TGTGCCAGCAGTTTGGTGTGGGACAGGGTGGCAGGGTCCTACGAGCAGTACTTC,CASSLVWDRVAGSYEQYF
NA,TRBJ2-7,TRBV27,NA,TGTGCCAGCACCGCAGGGGGGGGGAACTACGAGCAGTACTTC,CASTAGGGNYEQYF
NA,TRBJ1-3,TRBV27,TRBD1,TGTGCCAGCAGTTCGTCAGGGACAGACTCTGGAAACACCATATATTTT,CASSSSGTDSGNTIYF
once,TRBJ2-1,TRBV7-9,TRBD2,TGTGCCAGCAGCTTTTCTAGCGGGGGGTACAATGAGCAGTTCTTC,CASSFSSGGYNEQFF
NA,TRBJ2-7,TRBV30,TRBD2,TGTGCCTGGAGTGGGACTAGCGGGGTCTACTACGAGCAGTACTTC,CAWSGTSGVYYEQYF
NA,TRBJ2-7,TRBV28,NA,TGTGCCAGCAGTTTAAAGGGCGGGCAGACCTACGAGCAGTACTTC,CASSLKGGQTYEQYF
NA,TRBJ2-7,TRBV6-1,NA,TGTGCCAGCAGTGAAATTGATTCCACTGCGCCACCCTACGAGCAGTACTTC,CASSEIDSTAPPYEQYF
NA,TRBJ2-5,TRBV7-9,NA,TGTGCCAGCAGCTTGCAGGGGTTCCAAGAGACCCAGTACTTC,CASSLQGFQETQYF
NA,TRBJ2-3,TRBV9,NA,TGTGCCAGCAGCGCGACAGAATTGGGGGGAGATACGCAGTATTTT,CASSATELGGDTQYF
NA,TRBJ2-1,TRBV7-9,TRBD2,TGTGCCAGCAGCGGACTAGCGGGATCACATGAGCAGTTCTTC,CASSGLAGSHEQFF
NA,TRBJ2-7,TRBV4-1,NA,TGCGCCAGCAGCCCAGGTGGCGAGCAGTACTTC,CASSPGGEQYF
NA,TRBJ2-7,TRBV7-2,NA,TGTGCCAGCAGCTTTATCGCCGACGGAACCTACGAGCAGTACTTC,CASSFIADGTYEQYF
NA,TRBJ2-1,TRBV9,NA,TGTGCCAGCAGCCCCTTGGGCCCCCTCTGGGGGAAGGGCTACAATGAGCAGTTCTTC,CASSPLGPLWGKGYNEQFF
NA,TRBJ2-1,TRBV30,TRBD2,TGTGCCTGGAGCCCCCCGGGACTAGCGTTCAATGAGCAGTTCTTC,CAWSPPGLAFNEQFF